This TCR beta chain emerged from a study of cytomegalovirus exposure and HLA in healthy donors (dated by TCRdb to between 2016 and 2019). For context, the study as a whole: An earlier analysis of 587 of the donors reported 276 Gb of sequence data and 117 million unique TCR beta sequences obtained from 150 million to 200 million T cells. Alongside the repertoire data, information on donor age, sex, ethnicity and CMV serostatus was compiled. An early release covering just under 650 HLA-typed donors comprised 250 to 350 gigabases of sequencing data and approximately 80 million unique TCR sequences. Every discovery cohort repertoire had been produced on one sequencing platform. To predict cytomegalovirus infection status, the study combined high-throughput TCR immunosequencing, statistical association of individual TCRs with disease status, and machine learning. Four to six DR-DQ haplotypes were handled as single units for association and clustering, since linkage in the cohort was strong. In a later genetic analysis, genome-wide SNP genotypes for about three fifths of the roughly 670 donors were used, and that subset was treated as a discovery cohort. Among around 400 genotyped donors of the cohort, an average of around 240,000 unique TCR beta nucleotide sequences was sequenced per donor, of which approximately 19% were non-productive. A later analysis re-analyzed previously published TCR beta repertoires from roughly 630 donors and added high-resolution HLA genotyping to study TCR occurrence patterns. Typing coverage varied by locus: about 620-640 donors for A, B, C, DRB1 and DQB1; roughly 560 for DQA1; more than 600 for DPA1; some 470 for DPB1. The study aimed to test whether cataloging public T cell receptors could reveal signatures of past pathogen exposure. In addition to the first cohort of approximately 650 subjects, a separate validation cohort of about 120 different subjects was used. Among the roughly 410 genotyped donors, about 83% belonged to the genetic ancestry cluster associated with self-reported Caucasian donors. Both class I and class II loci were covered by HLA typing, at four-digit resolution. Using immunosequencing, the study profiled T cell repertoires from fewer than 850 subjects and related those repertoires to cytomegalovirus serostatus. In an earlier analysis of 587 of the donors, high-throughput TCR beta sequencing was used to judge whether each TCR beta V gene segment behaved as functional or pseudogenic. Rather than drawing on any new phenotypic data, the later analysis identified candidate immune exposures from TCR beta sequences and the way those sequences occurred across donors.

Library generation was performed with the immunoSEQ multiplex PCR assay. For the multiplex PCR, a mixture combining 60 forward primers for TCR Vbeta segments and 13 reverse primers for TCR Jbeta segments was used. A multiplex PCR assay on genomic DNA amplified the CDR3 region of rearranged TCR beta genes. The Illumina HiSeq System was used to sequence the amplified TCR beta libraries as 87-base-pair reads. Per the source publication's procedure: A later analysis counted tens of millions of unique TCR beta chains across the 666 repertoires, and about 10 million of these chains were shared by at least two donors. A nearest-neighbor algorithm error-corrected the raw reads and collapsed the reads into unique sequences, merging closely related sequences to remove PCR and sequencing errors. V, D and J gene segments were assigned by aligning CDR3 sequences to IMGT reference sequences. Each retained sequence needed at least a six-nucleotide match to both a V gene segment and a J gene segment. Rearrangements were called productive when the CDR3 lacked stop codons and stayed in frame with V and J; all others were non-productive. Following IMGT convention, CDR3 was defined as the stretch from the second conserved V-encoded cysteine up to the conserved J-encoded phenylalanine. The earlier analysis of approximately 590 of the donors excluded any sequence lacking an unambiguous match to a single V gene segment. An earlier analysis of approximately 590 of the donors called V segments functional above 56.7% productive rearrangements and segregating when the between-donor standard deviation exceeded 5%. A statistical classification framework was built to diagnose cytomegalovirus status from the catalog of TCR beta chain sequences. A later analysis assigned V and J genes by comparing TCR nucleotide sequences with IMGT/GENE-DB human TR gene sequences. A later analysis assigned CDR3 sequences and most-parsimonious VDJ recombination scenarios with the TCRdist pipeline. A later analysis defined each TCR beta chain by its CDR3 amino acid sequence plus V-gene family, and excluded reads lacking a unique V-gene family. As a way to deal with suspected cross-contamination and a sequencing artifact, a later analysis dropped approximately 570 nucleotide sequences that were highly shared and had low generation probability. In a later analysis, a clonal expansion index for each public chain was calculated from normalized within-repertoire ranks of inferred template counts. Generation probabilities in a later analysis came from a VDJ recombination model fitted to out-of-frame rearrangements, and those results were checked against IGoR. Hypergeometric tests were used in a later analysis to score TCR-TCR, TCR-HLA and TCR-CMV co-occurrence, with a repertoire-size bias correction applied to the TCR pairs. False discovery rates were estimated in a later analysis by permuting HLA or CMV assignments 20 times. In a later analysis, co-occurring TCRs were grouped using DBSCAN, with TCRdist sequence similarity added in when clustering inside HLA-allele-positive subsets. Repertoires with fewer than 30,000 or more than 120,000 public chains, plus five repertoires with anomalous nucleotide sharing, were excluded from co-occurrence clustering. The immuneACCESS repertoire file appears here via TCRdb, limited to in-frame rearrangements. These files lack a portion of the clones; in checked studies, under half of the deficit traces to unresolved V genes, and the cause of the others is not known. That table is the source of V, J and clone size, and D and trimming were worked out from the DNA. The sample contains approximately 190,000 clones, about 85% of them found a single time. Less than 4.5% of the sample comes from the top ten.

The cohort was made up of approximately 670 healthy bone marrow donors. Cohort members were all nominally healthy when sampled, although unrecorded immune exposures were likely present. The donor was CMV seronegative and was included in the group of several hundred seronegative cohort members. Each donor provided a peripheral blood sample, and peripheral blood mononuclear cells were used for TCR beta sequencing. Genomic DNA was extracted from the blood cell samples with the Qiagen DNeasy Blood Extraction Kit. The study at large found these results: Presence/absence analyses assumed roughly uniform sequencing depth across donors, an assumption that may not hold. When HLA alleles, especially DR and DQ, strongly co-occurred, attributing TCR associations to individual alleles was difficult. In a later analysis, the rate of TCR association differed among HLA loci, with DRB1 alleles having the most associated TCRs and HLA-C alleles having the fewest. The study listed 150 to 200 TCR beta chains as associated with cytomegalovirus. At a false discovery rate of 0.05, a later analysis linked about 17,000 TCR beta sequences to specific HLA alleles. Broadly in line with IMGT annotations, most TCR beta V segments showed up in productive rearrangements about 87% or about 30% of the time in an earlier analysis of 587 of the donors. Because counts were too low, about 18 rarely observed V segments, including chromosome 9 orphons, were excluded from the earlier analysis of 587 of the donors. The classifier was reported to diagnose cytomegalovirus status with high specificity and sensitivity in both the original cohort and the validation cohort. In a later analysis, HLA-associated TCR beta chains were found to be more clonally expanded and to have lower generation probabilities than equally common non-associated chains. In this cohort, only TCR beta chains were sequenced, and detectable features were limited by the absence of alpha or paired-chain data. According to a later analysis, parvovirus B19, influenza, CMV and Epstein-Barr virus appeared linked to several top co-occurrence clusters. Three of the identified cytomegalovirus-associated TCR beta chains were confirmed in vitro to be specific for cytomegalovirus antigens. The sequencing pipeline was judged likely to have produced a cluster of highly shared sequence variants as a technical artifact. The authors suggested that the approach could potentially be extended to other disease states and immunological phenotypes. According to a later analysis, most CMV-associated TCR beta chains appeared to be HLA-restricted, and the HLA associations seemed to be driven largely by CMV exposure. Because HLA typing was missing for some donors at each locus, association tests included only the typed subset. Some IMGT-functional V segments, including TRBV6-2 and TRBV6-3, could not be told apart with the 87-base-pair reads, so those segments were excluded. A further reported finding was that TCR beta sequences accurately predicted the HLA-A and HLA-B alleles for most subjects in the first cohort. In a later genetic analysis, a missense DCLRE1C variant was associated with V-gene and J-gene trimming of TCR beta chains, and the association was replicated in an independent cohort. Most TCR sequences were seen in very few donors, while some public TCRs were found in many individuals. Linkage disequilibrium might explain the correlated functional status among segregating V segments, but an unknown experimental factor could not be ruled out. Compared with the approximately 600-donor mean, donors in an Asian-associated ancestry cluster had fewer N-insertions in productive TCRs, according to a later genetic analysis. CMV serostatus was the only immune exposure information available for the cohort.

From cysteine to phenylalanine, the CDR3 is 13 amino acids long. Solely the CDR3 DNA is kept, with 39 bases framed from the first base. CDR1 SEHNR and CDR2 FQNEAQ were looked up in the germline V gene (reference sequence). A note on this clone: Its antigen remains unidentified. An end of the junction does not agree with germline; a read error may underlie this.

The receptor was derived from a man aged 50-60 years in good health and CMV-seronegative. This chain is built from TRBV7-9 and TRBJ2-7; TRBD1 lines up with 9 middle nucleotides. The sample consisted of PBMCs. The CDR3 here reads CSSSIQGAGEQYF. The sequenced DNA is TGTTCCAGCAGCATACAGGGGGCGGGAGAGCAGTACTTC. The reference TRBV7-9 and TRBJ2-7 proteins fill in what lies around the CDR3, so the full variable domain reads DTGVSQNPRHKITKRGQNVTFRCDPISEHNRLYWYRQTLGQGPEFLTYFQNEAQLEKSRLLSDRFSAERPKGSFSTLEIQRTEQGDSAMYLCSSSIQGAGEQYFGPGTRLTVT.